Listed below are T cell receptor beta chains from one sample, sequenced in a study of T-cell reconstitution after alpha-beta-depleted transplantation in children. TCRdb reanalysed the PCR reads using MiXCR and keeps one entry per CDR3 protein. The data contain 450,000 to 600,000 distinct CDR3 sequences, 10% to 15% of them singletons. The specimen comprised PBMCs, mostly from graft donor cells, sampled 360 days after TCRalphabeta/CD19-depleted stem cell transplant. The receptors shown here come from a male patient under 18 who had a stem cell transplant for acute myeloid leukemia, so the T cells may come from the graft donor. Both conserved end residues are part of each CDR3. The D gene is left open where the match is weak. Only part of the rows carry a size: once, few, many, or a class if the clone is expanded.

>15|few|TRBV10-3|NA|TRBJ2-2
TGTGCCATCAGTGTAACGGGAGACCTTGGCGGGGAGCTGTTTTTT
CAISVTGDLGGELFF
>14|NA|TRBV6-1|TRBD1|TRBJ1-5
TGTGCCAGCAGGACAGGGTTAAGCAATCAGCCCCAGCATTTT
CASRTGLSNQPQHF
>14|many|TRBV12-3/TRBV12-4|TRBD1|TRBJ1-1
TGTGCCAGCAGTTCCGACAGGGGGAACACTGAAGCTTTCTTT
CASSSDRGNTEAFF
>13|NA|TRBV29-1|NA|TRBJ1-2
TGCAGCGCCAGGGGCCAGGCAGGGTATGGCTACACCTTC
CSARGQAGYGYTF
>13|many|TRBV7-3|NA|TRBJ2-7
TGTGCCAGCAGCTTATACCCAGGGAACGAGCAGTACTTC
CASSLYPGNEQYF
>11|few|TRBV25-1|NA|TRBJ2-2
TGTGCCACCCACTTCTTGCGGGAGCTGTTTTTT
CATHFLRELFF
>15|NA|TRBV28|TRBD2|TRBJ2-5
TGTGCCAGCAGTAATCTAGCGGTGTCTCAAGAGACCCAGTACTTC
CASSNLAVSQETQYF
>14|many|TRBV5-1|NA|TRBJ2-3
TGCGCCAGCAGCATCGACTTGCGCACAGATACGCAGTATTTT
CASSIDLRTDTQYF
>15|NA|TRBV28|TRBD2|TRBJ2-3
TGTGCCAGCAGTCCCCCGGGACTAGCGTTAGATACGCAGTATTTT
CASSPPGLALDTQYF
>15|NA|TRBV12-3/TRBV12-4|TRBD1|TRBJ2-2
TGTGCCAGCAGTTCAAGACAGGGATACACCGGGGAGCTGTTTTTT
CASSSRQGYTGELFF
>17|few|TRBV4-3|TRBD2|TRBJ2-6
TGCGCCAGCAGCCGGACTAGCGGGAGGCGTGGGGCCAACGTCCTGACTTTC
CASSRTSGRRGANVLTF
>12|NA|TRBV29-1|NA|TRBJ1-1
TGCAGCGTTGCAGGGAGTGACGCTGAAGCTTTCTTT
CSVAGSDAEAFF
>14|many|TRBV20-1|TRBD2|TRBJ2-3
TGCAGTGCTAGGTATAGCGGGACGACAGATACGCAGTATTTT
CSARYSGTTDTQYF
>19|NA|TRBV20-1|NA|TRBJ2-3
TGCAGTGCTAGTCTCGACTCCCCCGGGACTCCACTTAACACAGATACGCAGTATTTT
CSASLDSPGTPLNTDTQYF
>15|many|TRBV12-3/TRBV12-4|NA|TRBJ2-4
TGTGCCAGCAGTTTGGCCGGGACAAGCAAAAACATTCAGTACTTC
CASSLAGTSKNIQYF
>14|few|TRBV9|TRBD2|TRBJ2-7
TGTGCCAGCAGCGTAGGGGTAGCGGGATCCGAGCAGTACTTC
CASSVGVAGSEQYF
>13|many|TRBV20-1|TRBD2|TRBJ2-1
TGCAGTGCTGGACTAGCGGGAGTCGGCGAGCAGTTCTTC
CSAGLAGVGEQFF
>15|few|TRBV15|NA|TRBJ2-2
TGTGCCACCAGCATAGAAGTGCAGGGTGCCGGGGAGCTGTTTTTT
CATSIEVQGAGELFF
>17|NA|TRBV7-9|TRBD1|TRBJ2-1
TGTGCCAGCAGCTACCCCCTCAACGACAGGGAGAGGAATGAGCAGTTCTTC
CASSYPLNDRERNEQFF
>13|few|TRBV28|NA|TRBJ2-7
TGTGCCAGCAGTTTAAGTTTTCCCTACGAGCAGTACTTC
CASSLSFPYEQYF
>14|many|TRBV7-6|TRBD1|TRBJ2-7
TGTGCCAGCAGCCACGGACAGGGGGCGGGGGAGCAGTACTTC
CASSHGQGAGEQYF
>13|NA|TRBV20-1|NA|TRBJ2-1
TGCAGTGCTAGAGGACTAGACCACAATGAGCAGTTCTTC
CSARGLDHNEQFF
>15|NA|TRBV2|NA|TRBJ2-1
TGTGCCAGCAGGGCCGGCGGATACTATAACAATGAGCAGTTCTTC
CASRAGGYYNNEQFF
>16|many|TRBV7-3|NA|TRBJ2-1
TGTGCCAGCAGCTTAACGGGGGACCACTCCTACAATGAGCAGTTCTTC
CASSLTGDHSYNEQFF
>12|few|TRBV29-1|NA|TRBJ2-5
TGCAGCGTTGCGTGGGTTCCAGAGACCCAGTACTTC
CSVAWVPETQYF
>20|NA|TRBV12-3/TRBV12-4|TRBD2|TRBJ2-7
TGTGCCAGCAGTTTCAGGCCAAAACTAGCGGGAGAGCCCTTACGCTACGAGCAGTACTTC
CASSFRPKLAGEPLRYEQYF
>15|many|TRBV7-2|TRBD2|TRBJ2-7
TGTGCCAGCAGCTCCCCCGGGCGGGAGGGCCTAGGGCAGTACTTC
CASSSPGREGLGQYF
>15|few|TRBV19|NA|TRBJ1-5
TGTGCCAGTAGTATATTTGGCAGGGACGTTCAGCCCCAGCATTTT
CASSIFGRDVQPQHF
>18|many|TRBV11-2|TRBD2|TRBJ2-7
TGTGCCAGCAGCTTGCTGGCCCCAGCAACTAGCGGGACCTACGAGCAGTACTTC
CASSLLAPATSGTYEQYF
>15|few|TRBV5-1|NA|TRBJ2-1
TGCGCCAGCAAACAGAGCGAGGGGAGGTGGTATGAGCAGTTCTTC
CASKQSEGRWYEQFF
>14|NA|TRBV29-1|NA|TRBJ1-1
TGCAGCGCCCGCAACCAGGTTGGGAACACTGAAGCTTTCTTT
CSARNQVGNTEAFF
>14|many|TRBV7-2|NA|TRBJ2-5
TGTGCCAGCAGCTTAGATTATGGCAGGGGGGCCCAGTACTTC
CASSLDYGRGAQYF